These 3 T cell receptor beta chains were all obtained from the same sample, sequenced in a study of memory CD4+ T cells and cytomegalovirus serostatus. The sort gate was single viable CD3+CD4+CD8-CD45RO+ cells for memory CD4+ T cells. TCRdb's copy holds only in-frame clones and misses some; the assay was immunoSEQ multiplex PCR. The sample has tens of thousands of clones; 82% are singletons. What was sequenced was memory CD4+ T cells from blood. These receptors all stem from an adult in good health and CMV-seronegative.

The chain links TRBV28 to TRBJ2-3; 11 bases align to TRBD2. Germline CDR1 MDHEN, CDR2 SYDVKM. V dropped 3 bases and J dropped 4; count of bases not matched to a gene: 18. CDR3 size: 20 residues. CDR3 coding DNA: TGTGCCAGCAGTTTTAATTTAGCGGGGGGGCGGATTGTAGGGCCAGATACGCAGTATTTT. Residues: CASSFNLAGGRIVGPDTQYF.

This clone was seen only once. V is TRBV5-1 and J is TRBJ2-3; 8 bases map to TRBD2. The V gene's germline CDR1 is SGHRS and CDR2 YFSETQ. This CDR3 has 15 amino acids. Trimming cost V 7 bases and J 5 bases; bases outside gene matches: 12. CDR3 in DNA: TGCGCCAGCTTTTTTGACGGGGGGGCTGGAGATACGCAGTATTTT. Translated: CASFFDGGAGDTQYF.

The rearrangement uses TRBV28 and TRBJ1-1; unclear D gene. The ends were cut back, 3 bases at V and 3 bases at J, with 14 bases in the middle. The CDR3 contains 15 residues. Germline CDR1 MDHEN, CDR2 SYDVKM. The chain's CDR3 is CASSFLTRRYTEAFF. CDR3 sequence (DNA): TGTGCCAGCAGTTTCCTCACTAGGAGGTACACTGAAGCTTTCTTT.